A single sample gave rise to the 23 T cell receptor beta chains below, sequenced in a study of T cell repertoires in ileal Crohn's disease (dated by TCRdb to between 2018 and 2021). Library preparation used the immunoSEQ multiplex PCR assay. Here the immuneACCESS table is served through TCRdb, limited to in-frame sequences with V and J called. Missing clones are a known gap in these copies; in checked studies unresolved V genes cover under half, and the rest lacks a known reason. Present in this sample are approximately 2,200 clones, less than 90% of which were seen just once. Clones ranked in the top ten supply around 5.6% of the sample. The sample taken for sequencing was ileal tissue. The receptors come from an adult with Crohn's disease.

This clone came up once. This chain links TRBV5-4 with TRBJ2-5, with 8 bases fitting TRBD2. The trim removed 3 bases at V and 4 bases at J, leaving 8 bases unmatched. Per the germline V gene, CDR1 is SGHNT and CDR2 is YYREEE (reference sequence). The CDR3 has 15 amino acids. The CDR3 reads CASSSTSAQGETQYF. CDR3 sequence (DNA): TGTGCCAGCAGCTCGACTAGCGCGCAAGGAGAGACCCAGTACTTC.

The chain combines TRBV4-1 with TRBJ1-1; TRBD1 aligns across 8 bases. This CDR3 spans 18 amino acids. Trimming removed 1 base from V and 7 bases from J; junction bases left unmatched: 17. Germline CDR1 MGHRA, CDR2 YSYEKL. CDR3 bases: TGCGCCAGCAGCCAAGCGGGTTGGACAGGGTATGGGAGTAGTGAAGCTTTCTTT. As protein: CASSQAGWTGYGSSEAFF.

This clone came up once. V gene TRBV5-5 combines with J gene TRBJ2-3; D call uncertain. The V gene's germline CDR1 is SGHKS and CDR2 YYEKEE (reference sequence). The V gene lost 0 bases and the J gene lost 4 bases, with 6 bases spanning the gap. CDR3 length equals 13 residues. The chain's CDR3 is CASSLDVADTQYF. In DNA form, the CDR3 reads TGTGCCAGCAGCTTGGATGTAGCAGATACGCAGTATTTT.

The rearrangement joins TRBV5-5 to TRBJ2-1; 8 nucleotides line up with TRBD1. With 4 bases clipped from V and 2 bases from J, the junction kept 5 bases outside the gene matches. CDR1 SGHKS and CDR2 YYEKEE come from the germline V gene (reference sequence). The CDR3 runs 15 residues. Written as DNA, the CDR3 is TGTGCCAGCAGCCACGACAGGGGACCCTACAATGAGCAGTTCTTC. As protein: CASSHDRGPYNEQFF.

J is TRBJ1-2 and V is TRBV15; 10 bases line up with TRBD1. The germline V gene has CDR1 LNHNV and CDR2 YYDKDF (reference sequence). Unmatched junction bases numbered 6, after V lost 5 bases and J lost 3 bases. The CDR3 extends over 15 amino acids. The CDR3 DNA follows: TGTGCCACCAGCGGGGACAGGGGAAGCGACTATGGCTACACCTTC. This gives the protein CATSGDRGSDYGYTF.

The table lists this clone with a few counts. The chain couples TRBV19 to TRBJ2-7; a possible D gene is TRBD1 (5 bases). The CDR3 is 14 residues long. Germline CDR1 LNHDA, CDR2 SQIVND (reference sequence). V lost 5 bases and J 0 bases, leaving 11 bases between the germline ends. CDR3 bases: TGTGCCAGTAGTTTGACAGTTAGCTCCTACGAGCAGTACTTC. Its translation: CASSLTVSSYEQYF.

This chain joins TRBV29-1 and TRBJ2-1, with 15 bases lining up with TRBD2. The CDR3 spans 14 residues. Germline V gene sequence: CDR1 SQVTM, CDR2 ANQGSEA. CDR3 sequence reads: CPTKRGTSGGEQFF. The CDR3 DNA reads TGCCCCACTAAGCGGGGGACTAGCGGGGGGGAGCAGTTCTTC.

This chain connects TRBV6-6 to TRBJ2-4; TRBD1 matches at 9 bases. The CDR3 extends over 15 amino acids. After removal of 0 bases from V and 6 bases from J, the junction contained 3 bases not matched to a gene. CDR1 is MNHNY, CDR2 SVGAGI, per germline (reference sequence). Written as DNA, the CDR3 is TGTGCCAGCAGTTACTCCGGACAGGGGAGAAACATTCAGTACTTC. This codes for CASSYSGQGRNIQYF.

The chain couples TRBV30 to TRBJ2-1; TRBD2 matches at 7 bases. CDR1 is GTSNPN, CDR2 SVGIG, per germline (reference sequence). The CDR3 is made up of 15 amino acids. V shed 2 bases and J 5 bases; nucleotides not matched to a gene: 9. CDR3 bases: TGTGCCTGGAGTTACTGGGCGGGGGAGGACAATGAGCAGTTCTTC. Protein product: CAWSYWAGEDNEQFF.

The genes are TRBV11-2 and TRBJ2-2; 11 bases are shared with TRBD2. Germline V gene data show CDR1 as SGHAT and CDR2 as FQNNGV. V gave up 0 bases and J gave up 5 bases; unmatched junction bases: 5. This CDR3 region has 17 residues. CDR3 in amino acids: CASSLDLAGGQTGELFF. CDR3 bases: TGTGCCAGCAGCTTAGATTTAGCGGGGGGGCAAACCGGGGAGCTGTTTTTT.

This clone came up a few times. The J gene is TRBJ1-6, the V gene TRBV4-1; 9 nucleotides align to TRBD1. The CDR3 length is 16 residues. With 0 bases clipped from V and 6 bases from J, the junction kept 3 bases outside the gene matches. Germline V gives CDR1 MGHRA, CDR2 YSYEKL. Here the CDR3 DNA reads TGCGCCAGCAGCCAAGAGGGACAGGGTTCTAATTCACCCCTCCACTTT. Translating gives CASSQEGQGSNSPLHF.

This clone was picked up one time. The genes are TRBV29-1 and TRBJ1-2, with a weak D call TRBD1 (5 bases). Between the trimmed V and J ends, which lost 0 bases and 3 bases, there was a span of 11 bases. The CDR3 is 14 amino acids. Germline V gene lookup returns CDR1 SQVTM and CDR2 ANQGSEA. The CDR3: CSVEEGRGDYGYTF. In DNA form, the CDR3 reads TGCAGCGTTGAAGAAGGTAGGGGTGACTATGGCTACACCTTC.

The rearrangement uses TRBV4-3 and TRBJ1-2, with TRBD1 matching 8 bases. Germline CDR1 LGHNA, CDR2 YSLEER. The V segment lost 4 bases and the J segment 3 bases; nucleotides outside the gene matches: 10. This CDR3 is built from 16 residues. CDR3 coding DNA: TGCGCCAGCAGCCCATCCGCCCTGACAGGGGACTATGGCTACACCTTC. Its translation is CASSPSALTGDYGYTF.

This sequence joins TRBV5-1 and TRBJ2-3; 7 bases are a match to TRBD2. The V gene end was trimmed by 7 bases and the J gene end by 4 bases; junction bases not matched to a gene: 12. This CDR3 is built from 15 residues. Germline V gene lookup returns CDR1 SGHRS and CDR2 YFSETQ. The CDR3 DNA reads TGCGCCAGCCGACTCGAGCGGGGTGGGTCAGATACGCAGTATTTT. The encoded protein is CASRLERGGSDTQYF. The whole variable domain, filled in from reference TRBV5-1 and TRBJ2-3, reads KAGVTQTPRYLIKTRGQQVTLSCSPISGHRSVSWYQQTPGQGLQFLFEYFSETQRNKGNFPGRFSGRQFSNSRSEMNVSTLELGDSALYLCASRLERGGSDTQYFGPGTRLTVL.

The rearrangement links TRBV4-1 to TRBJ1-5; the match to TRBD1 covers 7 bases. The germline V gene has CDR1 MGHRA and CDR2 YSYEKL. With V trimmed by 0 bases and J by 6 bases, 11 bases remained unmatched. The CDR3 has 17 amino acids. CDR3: CASSQDPGRGDVQPQHF. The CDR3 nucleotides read TGCGCCAGCAGCCAAGATCCCGGCAGGGGGGACGTTCAGCCCCAGCATTTT.

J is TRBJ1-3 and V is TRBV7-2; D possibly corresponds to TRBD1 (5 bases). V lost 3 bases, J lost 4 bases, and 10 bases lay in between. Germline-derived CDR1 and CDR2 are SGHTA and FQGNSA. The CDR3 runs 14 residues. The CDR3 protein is CASSFLGHGNTIYF. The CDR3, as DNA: TGTGCCAGCAGCTTCCTAGGACACGGAAACACCATATATTTT.

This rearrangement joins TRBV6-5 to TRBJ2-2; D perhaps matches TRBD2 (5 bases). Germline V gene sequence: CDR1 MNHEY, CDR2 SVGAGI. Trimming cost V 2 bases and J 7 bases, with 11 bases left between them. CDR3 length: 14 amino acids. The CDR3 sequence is CASSYNTRGGELFF. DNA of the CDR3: TGTGCCAGCAGTTACAATACCCGGGGCGGGGAGCTGTTTTTT.

CDR3 loop: CSVARTGGQETQYF. The CDR3 nucleotides are TGCAGCGTGGCTAGGACAGGGGGGCAAGAGACCCAGTACTTC. This chain uses TRBV29-1 with TRBJ2-5, with 10 positions matching TRBD1. The CDR3 consists of 14 residues. The trim removed 6 bases at V and 2 bases at J, leaving 6 bases unmatched. CDR1 and CDR2 from the germline V gene are SQVTM and ANQGSEA.

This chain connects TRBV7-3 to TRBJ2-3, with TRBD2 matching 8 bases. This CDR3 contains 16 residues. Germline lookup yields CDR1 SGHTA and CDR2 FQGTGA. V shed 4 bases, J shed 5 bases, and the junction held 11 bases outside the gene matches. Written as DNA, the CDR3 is TGTGCCAGCAGCTCCCATGGGCGGGGGGAGGTAGATACGCAGTATTTT. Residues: CASSSHGRGEVDTQYF.

The CDR3 reads CASSGSGGVSSYNEQFF. CDR3 bases: TGTGCCAGCAGCGGTTCCGGGGGAGTCAGCTCCTACAATGAGCAGTTCTTC. V usage is TRBV9 and J usage is TRBJ2-1, with a tentative D call TRBD2 (6 bases). Germline V gene lookup returns CDR1 SGDLS and CDR2 YYNGEE. The CDR3 runs to 17 residues. Trimming pared 3 bases from V and 0 bases from J, leaving 16 bases between.

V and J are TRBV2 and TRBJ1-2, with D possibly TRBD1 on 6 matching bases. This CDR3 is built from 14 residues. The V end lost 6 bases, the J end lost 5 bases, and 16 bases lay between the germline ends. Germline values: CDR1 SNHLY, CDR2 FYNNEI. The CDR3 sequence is CASRDDRNLYGYTF. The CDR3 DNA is TGTGCCAGCAGAGATGACAGGAATCTTTATGGCTACACCTTC.

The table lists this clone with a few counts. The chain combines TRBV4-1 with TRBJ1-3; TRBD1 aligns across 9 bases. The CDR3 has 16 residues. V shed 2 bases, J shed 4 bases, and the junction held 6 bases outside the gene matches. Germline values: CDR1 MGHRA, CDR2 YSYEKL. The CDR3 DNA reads TGCGCCAGCAGCCAAAGGACAGGGGAAAGAGGAAACACCATATATTTT. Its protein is CASSQRTGERGNTIYF.

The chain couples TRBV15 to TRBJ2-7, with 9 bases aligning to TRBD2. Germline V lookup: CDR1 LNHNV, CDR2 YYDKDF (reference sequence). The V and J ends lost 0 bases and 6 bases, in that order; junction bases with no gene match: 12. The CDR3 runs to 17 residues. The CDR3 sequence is CATSRDLLAGGRAEQYF. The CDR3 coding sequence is TGTGCCACCAGCAGAGACCTCCTGGCGGGGGGGCGGGCCGAGCAGTACTTC. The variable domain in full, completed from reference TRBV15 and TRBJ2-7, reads DAMVIQNPRYQVTQFGKPVTLSCSQTLNHNVMYWYQQKSSQAPKLLFHYYDKDFNNEADTPDNFQSRRPNTSFCFLDIRSPGLGDTAMYLCATSRDLLAGGRAEQYFGPGTRLTVT.